The rows below give T cell receptor beta chains drawn from one sample of a study of cytomegalovirus exposure and HLA in healthy donors. Measured with immunoSEQ multiplex PCR; TCRdb has only the in-frame clones, and not every one. This table has about 120,000 clones, around three quarters appearing once. The sequencing input was PBMCs. The receptors derive from a woman aged 25 to 39 in good health and CMV-seronegative. The CDR3 runs from the conserved cysteine through the conserved F or W. The D gene is left open where the match is weak. Size tells how often a clone was seen (once, few, many) or the class of an expanded clone, and some rows leave it out.

>once|.|TRBJ1-1|TRBV2
TGTGCCAGCAGGTTACAGGGCGGTCTAAACACTGAAGCTTTCTTT
CASRLQGGLNTEAFF
>.|TRBD2|TRBJ2-7|TRBV30
TGTGCCTGGAGGGGACTAGCGGGAGGGCCTGGAGAGCAGTACTTC
CAWRGLAGGPGEQYF
>once|TRBD1|TRBJ1-1|TRBV9
TGTGCCAGCAGCCCAGGGACAGGGACCGAAGCTTTCTTT
CASSPGTGTEAFF
>.|TRBD1|TRBJ1-4|TRBV10-3
TGTGCCATCAGTGAAGGGACAGGCGTTGAAAAACTGTTTTTT
CAISEGTGVEKLFF
>.|.|TRBJ1-5|TRBV29-1
TGCAGCGTTGAACAGGGGCGGAATCAGCCCCAGCATTTT
CSVEQGRNQPQHF
>.|.|TRBJ1-1|TRBV5-1
TGCGCCAGCAGCTTCTCCAACACTGAAGCTTTCTTT
CASSFSNTEAFF
>.|.|TRBJ2-2|TRBV7-7
TGTGCTAGCAGCTCCCAGGGTTGGACCGGGGAGCTGTTTTTT
CASSSQGWTGELFF
>.|TRBD1|TRBJ1-3|TRBV19
TGTGCCACCCAATTAACAGGGGCTGGAAACACCATATATTTT
CATQLTGAGNTIYF
>.|.|TRBJ1-3|TRBV30
TGTGCCTGGAGTGTGTATGAGAACACCATATATTTT
CAWSVYENTIYF
>.|.|TRBJ1-2|TRBV6-1
TGTGCCAGCAGTCTTCGGTTATATGGCTACACCTTC
CASSLRLYGYTF
>.|.|TRBJ1-4|TRBV4-3
TGCGCCAGCAGCCCCGGGGAAGGAAGACATAGGGAAAAACTGTTTTTT
CASSPGEGRHREKLFF
>.|TRBD2|TRBJ2-7|TRBV4-1
TGCGCCAGCAGCCAAGATCAGACGGGAGGCCTCTCCTACGAGCAGTACTTC
CASSQDQTGGLSYEQYF
>.|TRBD1|TRBJ2-2|TRBV18
TGTGCCAGCTCACCCCCAAAAGGACAGGGGAGAAACACCGGGGAGCTGTTTTTT
CASSPPKGQGRNTGELFF
>.|TRBD2|TRBJ2-7|TRBV6-1
TGTGCCAGCAGGGGACTAGCGGGAACCTACGAGCAGTACTTC
CASRGLAGTYEQYF
>.|.|TRBJ2-1|TRBV7-9
TGTGCCAGCAGACCGGGTCCGGGGAATGAGCAGTTCTTC
CASRPGPGNEQFF
>once|TRBD1|TRBJ1-1|TRBV9
TGTGCCAGCAGCGGGGGGACAGGGGAGAACACTGAAGCTTTCTTT
CASSGGTGENTEAFF
>.|.|TRBJ1-1|TRBV6-5
TGTGCCAGCAGTTTCGACAGGTTCAACACTGAAGCTTTCTTT
CASSFDRFNTEAFF
>.|.|TRBJ1-2|TRBV27
TGTGCCAGCAGTTTAAGGGGCAGATTGGGCTATGGCTACACCTTC
CASSLRGRLGYGYTF
>once|.|TRBJ2-5|TRBV13
TGTGCCAGCAGCTCCCTCCAGGGTACGGGAGAGACCCAGTACTTC
CASSSLQGTGETQYF
>.|.|TRBJ1-4|TRBV28
TGTGCCAGCTTTCAATGGGGCGCAACTAATGAAAAACTGTTTTTT
CASFQWGATNEKLFF
>.|.|TRBJ1-1|TRBV18
TGTGCCAGCTCGCCCCGGGACTCTACTGAAGCTTTCTTT
CASSPRDSTEAFF
>.|TRBD1|TRBJ2-1|TRBV6-1
TGTGCCAGCAGTGAGGGACAGCTTTACAATGAGCAGTTCTTC
CASSEGQLYNEQFF
>few|TRBD1|TRBJ1-4|TRBV7-9
TGTGCCAGCAGCTTAGGCACTTCAGGGGGCGCGAATGAAAAACTGTTTTTT
CASSLGTSGGANEKLFF
>.|.|TRBJ2-7|TRBV30
TGTGCCTCCCGATCCGGGACATACTCCTACGAGCAGTACTTC
CASRSGTYSYEQYF
>once|.|TRBJ2-2|TRBV13
TGTGCCAGCAGCTCCGGGACCGGGGAGCTGTTTTTT
CASSSGTGELFF
>.|.|TRBJ1-4|TRBV4-2
TGTGCCAGCAGCCTCTCAGGGTCTAATGAAAAACTGTTTTTT
CASSLSGSNEKLFF
>.|.|TRBJ1-1|TRBV7-9
TGTGCCAGCAGCTTGTCATCAGGGTTGGCTTTCTTT
CASSLSSGLAFF
>once|.|TRBJ1-2|TRBV2
TGTGCCAGCAGTGAAGGGACAGCTAACTATGGCTACACCTTC
CASSEGTANYGYTF
>once|TRBD2|TRBJ2-3|TRBV15
TGTGCCACCAGTCAACCTGGGGGGGGAGGATTGGATACGCAGTATTTT
CATSQPGGGGLDTQYF
>.|TRBD2|TRBJ2-5|TRBV5-4
TGTGCCAGCAGCTTGAGTTCTAGCGGCGCCCAAGAGACCCAGTACTTC
CASSLSSSGAQETQYF
>few|.|TRBJ1-4|TRBV6-5
TGTGCCAGCAGACTAGACGGGAGTAATGAAAAACTGTTTTTT
CASRLDGSNEKLFF
>.|.|TRBJ1-2|TRBV4-2
TGTGCCAGCAGCCCTTTTAAATCTAACTATGGCTACACCTTC
CASSPFKSNYGYTF
>.|TRBD2|TRBJ2-7|TRBV7-7
TGTGCCAGCAGCCCCGGACTAGCGGGGGGGATCTACGAGCAGTACTTC
CASSPGLAGGIYEQYF
>.|.|TRBJ2-3|TRBV5-1
TGCGCCAGCAGCTTGGCAGGGTCCAGCACAGATACGCAGTATTTT
CASSLAGSSTDTQYF
>.|.|TRBJ1-2|TRBV19
TGTGCCAGTACCCCCTCACACCATCCCCGGGATGGCTACACCTTC
CASTPSHHPRDGYTF
>.|.|TRBJ1-6|TRBV30
TGTGCCTGGAGTATCAGGGATAATTCACCCCTCCACTTT
CAWSIRDNSPLHF
>.|.|TRBJ2-3|TRBV7-2
TGTGCCAGCAGCGCCCTACAGGGATTCTACGATACGCAGTATTTT
CASSALQGFYDTQYF
>.|TRBD2|TRBJ2-1|TRBV6-5
TGTGCCAGCAGAAGCGGGACTAGCGTCCCCAATGAGCAGTTCTTC
CASRSGTSVPNEQFF
>.|.|TRBJ1-2|TRBV7-2
TGTGCCAGCAGCTCGTGGACGGGGGGGGGCTACACCTTC
CASSSWTGGGYTF